This TCR beta chain was found in a study of beta chain features in type 1 diabetes. Overall study findings and caveats: The study found that naive, central memory and Treg TCRB repertoires appeared more similar in patients than in healthy donors. Patients with type 1 diabetes showed fewer VDJ junction insertions and more deletions. Across all four CD4+ subsets, people with type 1 diabetes showed modestly shorter TCRB CDR3s.

Germline V gives CDR1 SGDLS, CDR2 YYNGEE. Trimming stripped 1 base from V and 1 base from J, with 5 bases between. The CDR3 sequence is 13 residues long. About this clone: Its antigen is not known. The sample carries other DNA sequences with the same CDR3.

The whole isolated RNA underwent reverse transcription, so sequencing captured expressed TCRB transcripts. TCRdb keeps only in-frame clones here, not all; method: immunoSEQ multiplex PCR. The sample lists 600,000 to 700,000 clones; 13% were seen once. This receptor was taken from a man aged 18 to 35 with type 1 diabetes. The sequencing input was naive CD4+ T cells from blood. The gene calls are TRBV9 and TRBJ2-5; no definite D call. The chain's CDR3 is CASSVSLQETQYF. CDR3 nucleotides: TGTGCCAGCAGCGTATCTCTCCAAGAGACCCAGTACTTC.